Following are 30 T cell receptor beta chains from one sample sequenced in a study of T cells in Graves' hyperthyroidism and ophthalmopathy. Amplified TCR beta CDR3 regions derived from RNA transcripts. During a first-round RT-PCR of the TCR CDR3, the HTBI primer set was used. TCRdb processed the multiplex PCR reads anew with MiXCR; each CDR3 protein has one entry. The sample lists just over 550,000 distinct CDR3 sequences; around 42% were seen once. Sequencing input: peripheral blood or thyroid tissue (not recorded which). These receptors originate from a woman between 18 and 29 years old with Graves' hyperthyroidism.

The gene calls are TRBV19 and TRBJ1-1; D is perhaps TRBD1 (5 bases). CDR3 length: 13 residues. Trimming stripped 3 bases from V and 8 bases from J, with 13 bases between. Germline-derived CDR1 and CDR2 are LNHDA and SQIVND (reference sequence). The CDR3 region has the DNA TGTGCCAGTAGTATTACGGGGGTCCGGGAAGCTTTCTTT. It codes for CASSITGVREAFF.

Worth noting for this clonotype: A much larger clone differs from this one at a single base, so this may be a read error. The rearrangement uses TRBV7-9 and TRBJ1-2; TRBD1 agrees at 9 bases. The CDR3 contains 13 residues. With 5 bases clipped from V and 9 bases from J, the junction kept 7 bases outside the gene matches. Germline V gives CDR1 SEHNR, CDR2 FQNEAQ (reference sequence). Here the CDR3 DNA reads TGTGCCAGCAGCCAAGCCGGGACAGGGTGCTACACCTTC. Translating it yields CASSQAGTGCYTF. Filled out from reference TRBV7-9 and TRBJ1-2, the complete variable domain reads DTGVSQNPRHKITKRGQNVTFRCDPISEHNRLYWYRQTLGQGPEFLTYFQNEAQLEKSRLLSDRFSAERPKGSFSTLEIQRTEQGDSAMYLCASSQAGTGCYTFGSGTRLTVV.

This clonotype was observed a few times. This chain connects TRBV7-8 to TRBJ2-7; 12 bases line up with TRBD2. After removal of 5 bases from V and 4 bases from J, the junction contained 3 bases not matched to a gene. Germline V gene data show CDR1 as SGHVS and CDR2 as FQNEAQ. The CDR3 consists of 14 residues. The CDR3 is CASSPTSGRYEQYF. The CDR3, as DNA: TGTGCCAGCAGCCCAACTAGCGGGAGGTACGAGCAGTACTTC.

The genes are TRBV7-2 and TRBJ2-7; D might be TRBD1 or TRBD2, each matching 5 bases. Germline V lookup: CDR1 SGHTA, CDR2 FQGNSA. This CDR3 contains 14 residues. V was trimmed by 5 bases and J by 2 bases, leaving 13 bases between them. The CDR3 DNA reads TGTGCCAGCAGCCCGGGGCAGCCTACCTACGAGCAGTACTTC. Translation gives CASSPGQPTYEQYF.

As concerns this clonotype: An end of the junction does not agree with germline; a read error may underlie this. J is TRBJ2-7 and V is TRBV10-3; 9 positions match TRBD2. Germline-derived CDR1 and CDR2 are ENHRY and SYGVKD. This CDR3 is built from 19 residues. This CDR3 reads CASSIDGASGTGELYEQYF. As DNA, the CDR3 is TGTGCCAGCAGTATCGACGGAGCTAGCGGGACCGGGGAACTCTACGAGCAGTACTTC.

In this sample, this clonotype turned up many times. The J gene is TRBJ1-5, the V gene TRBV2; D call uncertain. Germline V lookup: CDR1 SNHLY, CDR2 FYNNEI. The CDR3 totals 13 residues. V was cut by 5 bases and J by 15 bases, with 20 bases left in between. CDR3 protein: CASSPTDSLEGHF. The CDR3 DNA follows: TGTGCCAGCAGTCCTACGGACTCATTAGAAGGGCATTTT. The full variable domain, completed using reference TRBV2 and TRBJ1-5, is EPEVTQTPSHQVTQMGQEVILRCVPISNHLYFYWYRQILGQKVEFLVSFYNNEISEKSEIFDDQFSVERPDGSNFTLKIRSTKLEDSAMYFCASSPTDSLEGHFGDGTRLSIL.

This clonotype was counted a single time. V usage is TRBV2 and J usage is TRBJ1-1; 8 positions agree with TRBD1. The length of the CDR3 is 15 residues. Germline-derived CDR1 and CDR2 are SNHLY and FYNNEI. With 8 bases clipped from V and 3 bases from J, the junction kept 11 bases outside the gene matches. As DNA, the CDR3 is TGTGCCAGCTCTCCGCGACAGGGGTGGGACACTGAAGCTTTCTTT. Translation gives CASSPRQGWDTEAFF.

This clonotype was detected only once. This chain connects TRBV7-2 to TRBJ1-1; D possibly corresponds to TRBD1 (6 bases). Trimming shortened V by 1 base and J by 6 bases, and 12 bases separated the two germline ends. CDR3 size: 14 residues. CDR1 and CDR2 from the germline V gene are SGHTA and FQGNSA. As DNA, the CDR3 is TGTGCCAGCAGCTTAGAGGGGGACGGCTCTGAAGCTTTCTTT. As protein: CASSLEGDGSEAFF.

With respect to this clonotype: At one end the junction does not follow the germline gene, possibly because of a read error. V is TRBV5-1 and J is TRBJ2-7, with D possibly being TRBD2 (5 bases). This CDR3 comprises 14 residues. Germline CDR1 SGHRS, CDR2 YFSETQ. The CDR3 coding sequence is TGCGCCAGCAGCTCACGGCCGGACTCCCACGAGCAGTACTTC. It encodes CASSSRPDSHEQYF.

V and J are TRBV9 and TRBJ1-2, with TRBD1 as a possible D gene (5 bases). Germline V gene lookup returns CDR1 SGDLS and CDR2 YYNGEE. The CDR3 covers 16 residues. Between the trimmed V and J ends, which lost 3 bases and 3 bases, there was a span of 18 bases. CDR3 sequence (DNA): TGTGCCAGCAGCGCCGGGACCGGCAGGGCGGACTATGGCTACACCTTC. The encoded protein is CASSAGTGRADYGYTF.

The CDR3, as DNA: TGTGCCAGCAGTGCTTTCGACGGGAATTCCTACGAGCAGTACTTC. Translation gives CASSAFDGNSYEQYF. J is TRBJ2-7 and V is TRBV25-1; D is possibly TRBD2 (5 bases). Germline lookup yields CDR1 MGHDK and CDR2 SYGVNS. V gave up 4 bases and J gave up 1 base, with 14 bases separating them. This CDR3 is 15 amino acids long.

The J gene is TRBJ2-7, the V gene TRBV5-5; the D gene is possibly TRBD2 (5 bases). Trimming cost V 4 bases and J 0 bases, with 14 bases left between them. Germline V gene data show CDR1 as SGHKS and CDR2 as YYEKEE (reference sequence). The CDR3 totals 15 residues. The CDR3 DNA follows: TGTGCCAGCAGCCAAGTCCCGACTACCTCCTACGAGCAGTACTTC. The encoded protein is CASSQVPTTSYEQYF.

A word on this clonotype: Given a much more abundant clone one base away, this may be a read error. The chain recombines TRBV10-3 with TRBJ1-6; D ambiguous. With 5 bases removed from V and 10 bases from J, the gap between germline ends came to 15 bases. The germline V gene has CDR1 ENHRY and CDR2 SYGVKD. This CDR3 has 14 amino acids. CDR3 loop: CAISYVTLSSPLHF. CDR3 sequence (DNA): TGTGCCATCAGTTACGTCACTCTGAGCTCACCCCTCCACTTT.

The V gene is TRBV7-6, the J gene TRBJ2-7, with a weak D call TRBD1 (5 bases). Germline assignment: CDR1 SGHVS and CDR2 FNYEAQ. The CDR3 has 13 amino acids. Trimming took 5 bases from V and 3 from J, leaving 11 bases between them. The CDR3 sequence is CASSNTGLYEQYF. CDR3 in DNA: TGTGCCAGCAGCAATACAGGCCTCTACGAGCAGTACTTC.

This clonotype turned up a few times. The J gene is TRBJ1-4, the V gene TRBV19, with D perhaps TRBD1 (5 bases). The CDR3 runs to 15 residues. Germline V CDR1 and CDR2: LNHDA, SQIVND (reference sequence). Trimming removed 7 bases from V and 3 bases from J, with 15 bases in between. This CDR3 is CASKDQRDPNEKLFF. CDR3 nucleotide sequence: TGTGCCAGTAAGGACCAGCGGGACCCTAATGAAAAACTGTTTTTT. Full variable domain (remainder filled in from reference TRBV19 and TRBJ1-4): DGGITQSPKYLFRKEGQNVTLSCEQNLNHDAMYWYRQDPGQGLRLIYYSQIVNDFQKGDIAEGYSVSREKKESFPLTVTSAQKNPTAFYLCASKDQRDPNEKLFFGSGTQLSVL.

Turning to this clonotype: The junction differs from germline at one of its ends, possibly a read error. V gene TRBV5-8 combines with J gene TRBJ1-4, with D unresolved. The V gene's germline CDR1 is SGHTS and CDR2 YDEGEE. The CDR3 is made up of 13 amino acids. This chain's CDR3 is CASSGQEHEKLLF. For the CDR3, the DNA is TGTGCCAGCAGTGGCCAAGAGCATGAAAAACTGCTTTTT.

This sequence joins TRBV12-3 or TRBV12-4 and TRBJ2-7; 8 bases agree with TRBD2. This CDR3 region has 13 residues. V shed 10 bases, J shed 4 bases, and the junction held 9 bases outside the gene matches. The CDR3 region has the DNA TGTGCCATCAGCGGGGGAACCGGTTACGAGCAGTACTTC. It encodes CAISGGTGYEQYF.

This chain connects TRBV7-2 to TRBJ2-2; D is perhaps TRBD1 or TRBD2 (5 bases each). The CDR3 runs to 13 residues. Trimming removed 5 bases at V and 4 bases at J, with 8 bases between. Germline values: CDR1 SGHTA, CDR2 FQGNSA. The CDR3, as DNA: TGTGCCAGCAGCACAGGACTCACCGGGGAGCTGTTTTTT. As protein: CASSTGLTGELFF.

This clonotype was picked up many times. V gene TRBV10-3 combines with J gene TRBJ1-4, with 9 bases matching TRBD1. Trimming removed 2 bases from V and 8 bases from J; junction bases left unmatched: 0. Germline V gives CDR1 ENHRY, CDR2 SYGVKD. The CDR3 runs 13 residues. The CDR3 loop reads CAISEGTGEKLFF. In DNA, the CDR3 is TGTGCCATCAGTGAGGGGACAGGGGAAAAACTGTTTTTT.

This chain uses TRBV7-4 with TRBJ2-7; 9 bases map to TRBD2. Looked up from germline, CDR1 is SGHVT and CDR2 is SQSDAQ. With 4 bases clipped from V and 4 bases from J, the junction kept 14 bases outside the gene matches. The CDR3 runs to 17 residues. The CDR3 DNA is TGTGCCAGCAGCTACCGGGGCGGGGGGGCAGGTTCGTACGAGCAGTACTTC. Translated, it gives CASSYRGGGAGSYEQYF.

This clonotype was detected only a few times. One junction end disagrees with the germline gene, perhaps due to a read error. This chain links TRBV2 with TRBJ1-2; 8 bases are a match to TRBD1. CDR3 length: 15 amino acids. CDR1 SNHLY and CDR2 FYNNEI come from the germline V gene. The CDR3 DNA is TGCGCCAGCAGCCAGGATTTGACAGGGGATTATGGCTACACCTTC. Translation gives CASSQDLTGDYGYTF.

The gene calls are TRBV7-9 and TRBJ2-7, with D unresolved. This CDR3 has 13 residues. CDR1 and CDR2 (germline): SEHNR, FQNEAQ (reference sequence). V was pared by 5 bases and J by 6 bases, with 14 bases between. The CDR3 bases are TGTGCCAGCAGCCCTCGGAACACGCGCGAGCAGTACTTC. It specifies CASSPRNTREQYF.

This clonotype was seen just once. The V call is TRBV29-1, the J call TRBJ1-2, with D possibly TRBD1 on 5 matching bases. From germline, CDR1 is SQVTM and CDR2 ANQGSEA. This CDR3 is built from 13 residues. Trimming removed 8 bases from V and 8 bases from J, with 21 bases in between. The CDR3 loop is CSFASIGDGGYTF. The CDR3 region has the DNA TGCAGCTTTGCCAGCATCGGGGACGGCGGCTACACCTTC.

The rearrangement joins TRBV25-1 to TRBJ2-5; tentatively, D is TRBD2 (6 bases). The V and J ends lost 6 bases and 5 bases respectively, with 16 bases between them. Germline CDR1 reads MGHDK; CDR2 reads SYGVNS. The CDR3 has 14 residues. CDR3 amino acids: CASSARGAGETQYF. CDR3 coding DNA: TGTGCCAGCAGCGCGCGAGGGGCGGGGGAGACCCAGTACTTC. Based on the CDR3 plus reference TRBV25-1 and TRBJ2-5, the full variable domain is EADIYQTPRYLVIGTGKKITLECSQTMGHDKMYWYQQDPGMELHLIHYSYGVNSTEKGDLSSESTVSRIRTEHFPLTLESARPSHTSQYLCASSARGAGETQYFGPGTRLLVL.

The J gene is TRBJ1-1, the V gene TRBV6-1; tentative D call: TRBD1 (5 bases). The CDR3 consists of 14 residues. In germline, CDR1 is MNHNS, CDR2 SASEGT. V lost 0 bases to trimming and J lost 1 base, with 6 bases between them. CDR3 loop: CASSEATGNTEAFF. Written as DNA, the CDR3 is TGTGCCAGCAGTGAAGCCACAGGGAACACTGAAGCTTTCTTT.

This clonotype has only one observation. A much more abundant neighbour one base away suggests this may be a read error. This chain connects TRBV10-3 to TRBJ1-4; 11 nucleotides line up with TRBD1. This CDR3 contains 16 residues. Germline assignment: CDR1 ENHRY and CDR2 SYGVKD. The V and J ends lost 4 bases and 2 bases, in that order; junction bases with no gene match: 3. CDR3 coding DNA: TGTGCCATCAGTGGCGGACAGGGGGCGACTAATGAAAAACTGTTTTTT. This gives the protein CAISGGQGATNEKLFF.

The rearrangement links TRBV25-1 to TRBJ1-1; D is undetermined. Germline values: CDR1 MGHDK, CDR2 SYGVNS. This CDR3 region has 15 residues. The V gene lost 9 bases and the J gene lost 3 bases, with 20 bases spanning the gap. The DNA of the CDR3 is TGTGCCAGTAGTATTGTGACTCTAAAGGACACTGAAGCTTTCTTT. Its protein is CASSIVTLKDTEAFF. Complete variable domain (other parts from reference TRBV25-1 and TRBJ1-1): EADIYQTPRYLVIGTGKKITLECSQTMGHDKMYWYQQDPGMELHLIHYSYGVNSTEKGDLSSESTVSRIRTEHFPLTLESARPSHTSQYLCASSIVTLKDTEAFFGQGTRLTVV.

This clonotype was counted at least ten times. CDR3 sequence reads: CASSATGYSNQPQHF. In nucleotides, the CDR3 is TGTGCCAGCAGCGCGACCGGTTATAGCAATCAGCCCCAGCATTTT. J is TRBJ1-5 and V is TRBV7-9; no clear D. The CDR3 runs to 15 residues. The germline V and J ends were trimmed by 5 bases and 0 bases, with 11 bases remaining between them. CDR1 and CDR2 from the germline V gene are SEHNR and FQNEAQ (reference sequence).

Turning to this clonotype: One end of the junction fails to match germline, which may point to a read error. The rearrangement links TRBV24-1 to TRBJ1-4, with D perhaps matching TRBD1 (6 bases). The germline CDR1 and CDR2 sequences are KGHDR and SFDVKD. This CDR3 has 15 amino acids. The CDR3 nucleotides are TGTGCCAGCAGTGAAGAGGGGGGGCTTGATGAAAAACTGTTTTTT. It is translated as CASSEEGGLDEKLFF.

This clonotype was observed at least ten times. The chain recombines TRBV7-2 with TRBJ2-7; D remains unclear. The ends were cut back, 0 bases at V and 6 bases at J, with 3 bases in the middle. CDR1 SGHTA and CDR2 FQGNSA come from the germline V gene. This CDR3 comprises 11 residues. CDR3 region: CASSLATEQYF. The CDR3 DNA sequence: TGTGCCAGCAGCTTAGCAACCGAGCAGTACTTC. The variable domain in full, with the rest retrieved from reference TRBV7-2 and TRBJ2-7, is GAGVSQSPSNKVTEKGKDVELRCDPISGHTALYWYRQSLGQGLEFLIYFQGNSAPDKSGLPSDRFSAERTGGSVSTLTIQRTQQEDSAVYLCASSLATEQYFGPGTRLTVT.